The sequence of this T cell receptor beta chain was determined in a study of T cell responses to AZD1222 COVID-19 vaccine. Study conclusions and caveats: Rises in breadth and depth of Spike-specific TCRs came after two AZD1222 doses. CD4 TCRs linked to vaccination spanned spike, dominating at 160-218 and 743-854.

Some clones are missing from TCRdb's copy, which holds only in-frame ones; the method was immunoSEQ multiplex PCR. The sample has approximately 69,000 clones; over 65% are singletons. Germline V lookup: CDR1 MNHNY, CDR2 SVGAGI (reference sequence). V lost 5 bases, J lost 7 bases, and 10 bases lay in between. This CDR3 contains 12 residues. In regard to this clone: The antigen remains unidentified.

Combined were second doses at about 4 or about 12 weeks. The receptor comes from an adult who received the AZD1222 COVID-19 vaccine. This chain uses TRBV6-6 with TRBJ2-3; D is unresolved. This specimen was peripheral blood, taken 28 days after the second AZD1222 dose. The CDR3 nucleotides are TGTGCCAGCAGTCCGGAAGCGTATACGCAGTATTTT. Amino acids: CASSPEAYTQYF.